Below are 27 T cell receptor beta chains sequenced from a single sample in a study of CD8 T cells in ankylosing spondylitis. TCRdb redid the calling of the 5' RACE reads with MiXCR, one entry per CDR3 protein. The sample holds about 240,000 distinct CDR3 sequences, 8% to 9.5% seen once. The sample consisted of blood, either unsorted or a sorted T cell fraction (not recorded which). The receptors come from a male donor with ankylosing spondylitis or in good health (not recorded which).

This clonotype occurred many times. The CDR3 nucleotides read TGCGCCAGCAGCCAAGCTCAGGGTAACGAGCAGTACTTC. Translated, it gives CASSQAQGNEQYF. This chain uses TRBV4-3 with TRBJ2-7, with D possibly matching TRBD1 (5 bases). Germline loops: CDR1 LGHNA, CDR2 YSLEER. The CDR3 contains 13 residues. The V and J ends lost 1 base and 5 bases respectively, with 9 bases between them.

Many counts were recorded for this clonotype. The V and J genes are TRBV10-3 and TRBJ2-7; no firm D call. CDR1 is ENHRY and CDR2 is SYGVKD in the germline V gene. Trimming left V 2 bases short and J 4 bases short, with 6 bases between. The CDR3 consists of 12 residues. This chain's CDR3 is CAISEAAYEQYF. The CDR3 bases are TGTGCCATCAGTGAGGCAGCATACGAGCAGTACTTC.

The V and J genes are TRBV7-6 and TRBJ1-6; 7 positions agree with TRBD1. The germline CDR1 and CDR2 sequences are SGHVS and FNYEAQ. V trimming: 3 bases; J trimming: 9 bases; junction bases outside the gene matches: 8. The CDR3 is made up of 15 amino acids. In DNA form, the CDR3 reads TGTGCCAGCAGCTTCGAGAGGGGGCTAAGTTCACCCCTCCACTTT. Amino acids: CASSFERGLSSPLHF.

Only a few counts were recorded for this clonotype. The CDR3 region is CASSLLAGTEAFF. CDR3 sequence (DNA): TGTGCCAGCAGTTTATTGGCTGGAACTGAAGCTTTCTTT. The chain links TRBV27 to TRBJ1-1; no reliable D call. This CDR3 is 13 amino acids long. The germline V gene has CDR1 MNHEY and CDR2 SMNVEV (reference sequence). Trimming removed 1 base from V and 5 bases from J, with 8 bases in between.

The rearrangement links TRBV27 to TRBJ2-7, with D maybe TRBD2 (7 bases). CDR1 is MNHEY, CDR2 SMNVEV, per germline (reference sequence). V was shortened by 2 bases and J by 6 bases, with 17 bases between the two germline ends. This CDR3 contains 15 residues. The CDR3: CASSLSRGALGEQYF. CDR3 nucleotides: TGTGCCAGCAGTTTAAGTCGGGGGGCGCTTGGCGAGCAGTACTTC.

Only one count was recorded for this clonotype. At one end, the junction sequence differs from germline, possibly due to a read error. The rearrangement joins TRBV7-9 to TRBJ1-1, with D maybe TRBD1 (5 bases). The CDR3 runs 14 residues. The germline CDR1 and CDR2 sequences are SEHNR and FQNEAQ (reference sequence). Written as DNA, the CDR3 is TGTTCCAGCAGCTTAGAGGGGACTTACACTGAAGCTTTCTTT. Protein product: CSSSLEGTYTEAFF.

This clonotype came up many times. The chain uses TRBV6-1 and TRBJ2-6, with TRBD1 matching over 10 bases. V trimming: 6 bases; J trimming: 1 base; junction bases outside the gene matches: 9. The CDR3 spans 18 residues. Germline lookup yields CDR1 MNHNS and CDR2 SASEGT. CDR3 sequence reads: CASSLVGQGNSGANVLTF. Written as DNA, the CDR3 is TGTGCCAGCAGCCTTGTGGGACAGGGGAATTCTGGGGCCAACGTCCTGACTTTC.

The table lists this clonotype with many counts. The chain combines TRBV11-2 with TRBJ2-1; D remains unclear. V was clipped by 0 bases and J by 5 bases, with 11 bases between them. Germline CDR1 reads SGHAT; CDR2 reads FQNNGV. The CDR3 totals 15 residues. As DNA, the CDR3 is TGTGCCAGCAGCTTAGATTCCCCATCTCACAATGAGCAGTTCTTC. It codes for CASSLDSPSHNEQFF. The variable domain in full, with the rest retrieved from reference TRBV11-2 and TRBJ2-1, is EAGVAQSPRYKIIEKRQSVAFWCNPISGHATLYWYQQILGQGPKLLIQFQNNGVVDDSQLPKDRFSAERLKGVDSTLKIQPAKLEDSAVYLCASSLDSPSHNEQFFGPGTRLTVL.

V is TRBV18 and J is TRBJ2-1, with TRBD1 as a possible D gene (5 bases). This CDR3 has 13 amino acids. Deletions cut 3 bases from V and 6 bases from J, with 9 bases between. Germline CDR1 KGHSH, CDR2 LQKENI. CDR3 sequence: CASSPIDSNEQFF. Written as DNA, the CDR3 is TGTGCCAGCTCACCTATCGACAGCAATGAGCAGTTCTTC.

This clonotype was seen repeatedly, ten times or more. The J gene is TRBJ2-1, the V gene TRBV7-9, with a tentative D call TRBD1 (6 bases). Trimming shortened V by 1 base and J by 10 bases, and 14 bases separated the two germline ends. The germline gives CDR1 SEHNR, CDR2 FQNEAQ (reference sequence). The CDR3 loop spans 14 amino acids. The CDR3 sequence is CASSLGRGWEEQFF. The CDR3 DNA reads as TGTGCCAGCAGCTTAGGCAGGGGCTGGGAGGAGCAGTTCTTC.

The chain is built from TRBV4-3 and TRBJ2-3; D uncertain. The CDR3 loop spans 15 amino acids. Germline V gives CDR1 LGHNA, CDR2 YSLEER. V lost 3 bases and J 4 bases, leaving 14 bases between the germline ends. The CDR3 DNA sequence: TGCGCCAGCAGCCAGACTCCTCCATTATCAGATACGCAGTATTTT. This sequence encodes CASSQTPPLSDTQYF.

The V and J genes are TRBV20-1 and TRBJ2-3; the match to TRBD2 covers 14 bases. This CDR3 region has 18 residues. Germline lookup yields CDR1 DFQATT and CDR2 SNEGSKA (reference sequence). Losses at the gene ends were 3 bases for V and 4 bases for J; bases not matched to a gene: 12. The CDR3 loop is CSASPRLAGGPNADTQYF. In DNA form, the CDR3 reads TGCAGTGCTAGTCCCCGACTAGCGGGAGGGCCTAACGCAGATACGCAGTATTTT.

This clonotype is a singleton in its sample. This may stem from a read error, because a much larger clone lies one nucleotide away. V and J are TRBV20-1 and TRBJ2-7; 7 nucleotides line up with TRBD2. Germline values: CDR1 DFQATT, CDR2 SNEGSKA (reference sequence). This CDR3 spans 13 amino acids. Trimming cost V 5 bases and J 2 bases; bases outside gene matches: 6. CDR3 bases: TGCAGTGCTTCGGCTAGCGGCCCCTACGAGCAGTACTTC. Residues: CSASASGPYEQYF.

This clonotype was observed at least ten times. The DNA for the CDR3 is TGCAGTGCTGCCCGAGGGGATACGCAGTATTTT. Encoded protein: CSAARGDTQYF. This chain connects TRBV20-1 to TRBJ2-3; a possible D gene is TRBD2 (5 bases). Germline CDR1 DFQATT, CDR2 SNEGSKA (reference sequence). The CDR3 length is 11 residues. V dropped 5 bases and J dropped 6 bases, with 9 bases sitting between them.

In this sample, this clonotype turned up many times. The V and J genes are TRBV20-1 and TRBJ2-1; 10 bases match TRBD1. Unmatched junction bases numbered 3, after V lost 6 bases and J lost 7 bases. CDR1 DFQATT and CDR2 SNEGSKA come from the germline V gene (reference sequence). This CDR3 has 12 amino acids. CDR3 sequence (DNA): TGCAGTGCCCAGGGACAGGGGAATGAGCAGTTCTTC. This translates into CSAQGQGNEQFF.

This clonotype was seen more than once but under ten times. The J gene is TRBJ2-7, the V gene TRBV6-2 or TRBV6-3, with TRBD2 identical over 7 bases. V gave up 11 bases and J gave up 6 bases; unmatched junction bases: 4. Germline V gives CDR1 MNHEY, CDR2 SVGEGT. There are 10 residues in the CDR3. CDR3 nucleotide sequence: TGTGCCTCGACGGGGGGCGAGCAGTACTTC. Amino acid sequence: CASTGGEQYF.

This clonotype was counted a few times. The chain is built from TRBV20-1 and TRBJ2-1; possibly TRBD2 for D (5 bases). The V gene lost 0 bases and the J gene lost 6 bases, with 12 bases spanning the gap. The germline V gene has CDR1 DFQATT and CDR2 SNEGSKA (reference sequence). CDR3 size: 14 residues. This CDR3 is CSARDLAGPNEQFF. As DNA, the CDR3 is TGCAGTGCTAGAGATCTAGCAGGTCCCAATGAGCAGTTCTTC.

This clonotype was detected ten times or more. The CDR3 nucleotides read TGCAGTGCTAGGGCTCGGACGGGGGGTGGGAATCAGCCCCAGCATTTT. The encoded protein is CSARARTGGGNQPQHF. The chain has TRBV20-1 and TRBJ1-5, with D perhaps TRBD1 (5 bases). This CDR3 comprises 16 residues. Trimming shortened V by 3 bases and J by 4 bases, and 19 bases separated the two germline ends. From germline, CDR1 is DFQATT and CDR2 SNEGSKA (reference sequence).

Ten or more counts support this clonotype. Its ends do not fully match the called genes, so a read error is possible. This rearrangement joins TRBV7-7 to TRBJ2-2; the match to TRBD1 covers 10 bases. The CDR3 contains 19 residues. Germline V lookup: CDR1 SSHAT, CDR2 FNYEAQ (reference sequence). The CDR3 reads CASSPRLAPGQGYTGELFF. The DNA for the CDR3 is TGTGCTAGCAGCCCTAGATTGGCCCCGGGACAGGGGTACACCGGGGAGCTGTTTTTT.

This clonotype was counted only a few times. J is TRBJ2-1 and V is TRBV20-1; 12 nucleotides match TRBD2. Germline assignment: CDR1 DFQATT and CDR2 SNEGSKA (reference sequence). The CDR3 spans 17 residues. V lost 2 bases and J lost 8; bases outside the gene matches: 13. The chain's CDR3 is CSARPPGLAGPGDEQFF. The CDR3 DNA reads as TGCAGTGCTAGACCGCCGGGACTAGCGGGCCCAGGGGATGAGCAGTTCTTC.

The sample holds many counts of this clonotype. The chain uses TRBV27 and TRBJ1-1, with 9 positions matching TRBD1. The CDR3 totals 16 residues. Germline values: CDR1 MNHEY, CDR2 SMNVEV (reference sequence). The V segment lost 5 bases and the J segment 4 bases; nucleotides outside the gene matches: 11. In DNA, the CDR3 is TGTGCCAGCAGTCCCTTGGGACAGGGACCGAGCACTGAAGCTTTCTTT. Translation gives CASSPLGQGPSTEAFF.

This clonotype was counted many times. V gene TRBV5-1 combines with J gene TRBJ2-1; 9 bases are a match to TRBD2. The CDR3 is 16 amino acids. The V gene end was trimmed by 1 base and the J gene end by 2 bases; junction bases not matched to a gene: 4. Germline-derived CDR1 and CDR2 are SGHRS and YFSETQ. CDR3 in amino acids: CASSLRAGGPYNEQFF. In nucleotides, the CDR3 is TGCGCCAGCAGCTTGAGGGCGGGAGGGCCCTACAATGAGCAGTTCTTC.

The rearrangement joins TRBV18 to TRBJ1-5; D is uncertain. The ends were cut back, 4 bases at V and 4 bases at J, with 5 bases in the middle. The V gene's germline CDR1 is KGHSH and CDR2 LQKENI. The CDR3 covers 12 residues. The CDR3 bases are TGTGCCAGCTCACAGTTTAATCAGCCCCAGCATTTT. Encoded protein: CASSQFNQPQHF. The full variable domain, completed using reference TRBV18 and TRBJ1-5, is NAGVMQNPRHLVRRRGQEARLRCSPMKGHSHVYWYRQLPEEGLKFMVYLQKENIIDESGMPKERFSAEFPKEGPSILRIQQVVRGDSAAYFCASSQFNQPQHFGDGTRLSIL.

As for this clonotype: A much larger clone lies one base from this, so it may be a read error. The chain links TRBV20-1 to TRBJ1-3; TRBD1 might be the D (6 bases). The V end lost 5 bases, the J end lost 0 bases, and 8 bases lay between the germline ends. The CDR3 loop spans 13 amino acids. Germline V gene lookup returns CDR1 DFQATT and CDR2 SNEGSKA (reference sequence). The DNA for the CDR3 is TGCAGTGCTTGCAGGGGCTCTGGAAACACCATATATTTT. Its translation is CSACRGSGNTIYF.

This clonotype was counted many times. The chain links TRBV24-1 to TRBJ2-1; D possibly corresponds to TRBD1 (6 bases). This CDR3 comprises 15 residues. V was cut by 3 bases and J by 6 bases, with 14 bases left in between. The germline V gene has CDR1 KGHDR and CDR2 SFDVKD. This CDR3 is CATSDPAGTINEQFF. The CDR3 region has the DNA TGTGCCACCAGTGATCCGGCCGGGACAATCAATGAGCAGTTCTTC.

This clonotype has at least ten counts. The chain recombines TRBV27 with TRBJ1-6; D is uncertain. CDR1 and CDR2 (germline): MNHEY, SMNVEV (reference sequence). V was pared by 3 bases and J by 9 bases, with 6 bases between. The CDR3 loop spans 12 amino acids. In nucleotides, the CDR3 is TGTGCCAGCAGTTTCTCTGGTTCACCCCTCCACTTT. It yields the protein CASSFSGSPLHF.

The sample holds many counts of this clonotype. V usage is TRBV6-1 and J usage is TRBJ2-6; a weak D match, TRBD1 (5 bases). Germline CDR1 is MNHNS and CDR2 is SASEGT. Trimming took 7 bases from V and 0 from J, leaving 10 bases between them. The CDR3 covers 15 residues. CDR3 amino acids: CASTKDNSGANVLTF. The CDR3 DNA reads as TGTGCCAGCACAAAGGACAACTCTGGGGCCAACGTCCTGACTTTC.